The 9 T cell receptor beta chains reported below all come from one sample, sequenced in a study of identical twins. MiXCR was run by TCRdb on the 5' RACE reads, yielding one entry per CDR3 protein. Of 350,000 to 600,000 distinct CDR3 sequences in the sample, approximately 15% were seen once. The sample was also reused in another study, on yellow fever vaccine responses in identical twins.

Specimen: CD4+ T cells sorted from blood. The receptors originated from a woman aged 18-30 years in good health.

This clonotype was seen a handful of times. The rearrangement joins TRBV5-6 to TRBJ1-2; possible D gene TRBD1, 5 bases. CDR3 size: 12 residues. Germline V gives CDR1 SGHDT, CDR2 YYEEEE. The V end was cut by 6 bases, the J end by 10 bases, with 16 bases between. Here the CDR3 DNA reads TGTGCCAGCACCGTAGACAGAGGTTTCTACACCTTC. It translates to CASTVDRGFYTF.

The rearrangement links TRBV28 to TRBJ1-6; 7 positions match TRBD1. J gave up 8 bases and V 2 bases, and 12 bases lay outside the gene matches. The CDR3 totals 17 residues. Germline CDR1 and CDR2: MDHEN and SYDVKM. In nucleotides, the CDR3 is TGTGCCAGCAGTTTAGTACCACAGGGGTTAAGGCATTCACCCCTCCACTTT. This sequence encodes CASSLVPQGLRHSPLHF.

The DNA for the CDR3 is TGTGCCAGCAGCCAAGATCCGGGAGGGAGCTCCTACAATGAGCAGTTCTTC. Amino acids: CASSQDPGGSSYNEQFF. The chain recombines TRBV4-2 with TRBJ2-1; 8 bases line up with TRBD2. Germline values: CDR1 LGHNA, CDR2 YNFKEQ. V was pared by 0 bases and J by 0 bases, with 4 bases of the junction left unmatched. The CDR3 spans 17 residues.

The rearrangement joins TRBV28 to TRBJ2-1, with unresolved D. Looked up from germline, CDR1 is MDHEN and CDR2 is SYDVKM. This CDR3 has 15 residues. V was trimmed by 7 bases and J by 0 bases, leaving 13 bases between them. DNA for the CDR3: TGTGCCAGCACCACGGACCCATTCTCCTACAATGAGCAGTTCTTC. It translates to CASTTDPFSYNEQFF.

This clonotype has just a few counts. The rearrangement joins TRBV18 to TRBJ1-5; D is ambiguous. The germline V and J ends were trimmed by 0 bases and 2 bases, with 8 bases remaining between them. Germline CDR1 is KGHSH and CDR2 is LQKENI. The CDR3 consists of 15 residues. CDR3 bases: TGTGCCAGCTCACCACCGCAGGATGGCAATCAGCCCCAGCATTTT. This gives the protein CASSPPQDGNQPQHF.

This clonotype was counted only a few times. The chain couples TRBV4-1 to TRBJ1-4; 9 bases align to TRBD1. Losses at the gene ends were 10 bases for V and 8 bases for J; bases not matched to a gene: 14. Germline values: CDR1 MGHRA, CDR2 YSYEKL. This CDR3 contains 15 residues. CDR3 amino acids: CATNPGQGPGEKLFF. In DNA form, the CDR3 reads TGCGCCACTAACCCGGGACAGGGACCGGGAGAAAAACTGTTTTTT.

The chain uses TRBV11-3 and TRBJ2-5, with a possible D match to TRBD1 (5 bases). Trimming stripped 6 bases from V and 0 bases from J, with 8 bases between. Germline values: CDR1 SGHNT, CDR2 YENEEA. The CDR3 totals 13 residues. The CDR3 sequence is CASSNRHQETQYF. The CDR3 bases are TGTGCCAGCAGTAACAGGCACCAAGAGACCCAGTACTTC. The full variable domain, in which reference TRBV11-3 and TRBJ2-5 provide the parts outside the CDR3, is EAGVVQSPRYKIIEKKQPVAFWCNPISGHNTLYWYLQNLGQGPELLIRYENEEAVDDSQLPKDRFSAERLKGVDSTLKIQPAELGDSAVYLCASSNRHQETQYFGPGTRLLVL.

This chain uses TRBV7-2 with TRBJ2-5, with D possibly TRBD1 on 6 matching bases. Trimming left V 6 bases short and J 0 bases short, with 11 bases between. This CDR3 region has 14 residues. CDR1 and CDR2 (germline): SGHTA, FQGNSA. CDR3 sequence: CASRGTPYQETQYF. CDR3 DNA sequence: TGTGCCAGCAGAGGGACACCATACCAAGAGACCCAGTACTTC.

At least ten counts were recorded for this clonotype. The V gene is TRBV12-3 or TRBV12-4, the J gene TRBJ2-1; maybe TRBD1 (6 bases). The CDR3 has 16 amino acids. V was shortened by 6 bases and J by 2 bases, with 17 bases between the two germline ends. The CDR3 here is CASRQLGGITYNEQFF. The CDR3 coding sequence is TGTGCCAGCAGGCAATTAGGGGGAATAACCTACAATGAGCAGTTCTTC.